The present T cell receptor (beta chain) was sequenced within a study of Graves' ophthalmopathy and Graves' hyperthyroidism. Amplified material comprised TCR beta CDR3 regions derived from RNA transcripts. Second-round multiplex PCR came after first-round RT-PCR with HTBI primers. TCRdb ran MiXCR on the multiplex PCR reads and lists one entry per CDR3 protein. The top ten hold around 7% of the sample, which has about 620,000 distinct CDR3 sequences, about a fifth seen once. This clonotype has ten or more counts. This clonotype was obtained from a woman between 18 and 30 years old with stable Graves' hyperthyroidism. Some clones in this sample may be carry-over from other donors' samples. The specimen was peripheral blood.

The CDR3 sequence: CACAPTGPGAEAFF. CDR3 in DNA: TGTGCCTGCGCTCCAACAGGGCCCGGCGCTGAAGCTTTCTTT. This chain uses TRBV30 with TRBJ1-1, with a tentative D call TRBD1 (6 bases). V gave up 6 bases and J gave up 6 bases, with 20 bases separating them. The CDR3 totals 14 residues. Germline CDR1 and CDR2: GTSNPN and SVGIG (reference sequence).